The TCR beta chain described here comes from a study of shared clonotypes between healthy human individuals. Concerning this clone: Its target is unknown.

Whole-study results and caveats: The authors expected sequencing depth to affect clonotype sharing among donors.

CDR1 and CDR2 (germline): LGHNA, YNFKEQ. The V end was cut by 0 bases, the J end by 6 bases, with 6 bases between. CDR3 length: 13 amino acids. The study drew its donors from healthy HIV-negative adults without recent acute infections or vaccinations. Some clones are missing from TCRdb's copy, which holds only in-frame ones; the method was immunoSEQ multiplex PCR. The profile shows hundreds of thousands of clones, 70% to 80% of them singletons. The chain employs TRBV4-2 and TRBJ1-5; unclear D gene. The specimen was PBMCs. The sequence was obtained from a middle-aged woman in good health. Some clones in this sample may be carry-over from other donors' samples. This CDR3 reads CASSQDQAQPQHF. CDR3 bases: TGTGCCAGCAGCCAAGATCAGGCTCAGCCCCAGCATTTT.